The next 2 T cell receptor beta chains were all read from a single sample in a study of cytomegalovirus exposure and HLA in healthy donors. The PCR made use of 60 Vbeta and 13 Jbeta primers. The repertoire was sequenced with immunoSEQ multiplex PCR; TCRdb's copy has only in-frame clones and lacks some. The sample records fewer than 250,000 clones, more than 65% being singletons. Material for sequencing was PBMCs. These receptors were taken from a man aged 18 to 35 in good health and CMV-seronegative.

This clone was seen more than once but under ten times. This may be a read error, as it is one base from a much larger clone. This chain links TRBV6-9 with TRBJ2-3; 15 nucleotides match TRBD2. Germline trimming cut 5 bases from V and 4 bases from J; bases unmatched to any gene: 1. The CDR3 contains 15 residues. Germline CDR1 and CDR2: MNHGY and SVAAGI. The CDR3 nucleotides read TGTGCCAGCAGTGGACTAGCGGGAGGGCCAGATACGCAGTATTTT. This sequence encodes CASSGLAGGPDTQYF.

The rearrangement joins TRBV25-1 to TRBJ2-2; perhaps TRBD2 as D (5 bases). Trimming cost V 7 bases and J 7 bases, with 19 bases left between them. The CDR3 contains 15 residues. Germline CDR1 is MGHDK and CDR2 is SYGVNS. This CDR3 reads CASTPSGGVGGELFF. CDR3 in DNA: TGTGCCAGCACCCCATCCGGAGGTGTCGGCGGGGAGCTGTTTTTT. Full variable domain (missing parts from reference TRBV25-1 and TRBJ2-2): EADIYQTPRYLVIGTGKKITLECSQTMGHDKMYWYQQDPGMELHLIHYSYGVNSTEKGDLSSESTVSRIRTEHFPLTLESARPSHTSQYLCASTPSGGVGGELFFGEGSRLTVL.